This record covers a single T cell receptor (beta chain). Per germline, CDR1 MNHNS and CDR2 SASEGT. CDR3 length equals 17 residues. V was clipped by 3 bases and J by 0 bases; unmatched bases: 9. The record originates from a study of shared clonotypes between healthy human individuals. Generated by immunoSEQ multiplex PCR, the TCRdb table keeps only in-frame clones and is missing some. The repertoire consists of some 1,400,000 clones, with 96% occurring once and the leading ten covering approximately 1.2%. The sequence was collected from a man younger than 40 in good health. This sequence joins TRBV6-1 and TRBJ1-1, with 8 bases matching TRBD1. Material: naive CD4+ T cells sorted from blood. Subset denoted: CD45RA+ positively selected. The CDR3 coding sequence is TGTGCCAGCAGTGACGACAGGGGCAATTGGATGAACACTGAAGCTTTCTTT. This translates into CASSDDRGNWMNTEAFF.